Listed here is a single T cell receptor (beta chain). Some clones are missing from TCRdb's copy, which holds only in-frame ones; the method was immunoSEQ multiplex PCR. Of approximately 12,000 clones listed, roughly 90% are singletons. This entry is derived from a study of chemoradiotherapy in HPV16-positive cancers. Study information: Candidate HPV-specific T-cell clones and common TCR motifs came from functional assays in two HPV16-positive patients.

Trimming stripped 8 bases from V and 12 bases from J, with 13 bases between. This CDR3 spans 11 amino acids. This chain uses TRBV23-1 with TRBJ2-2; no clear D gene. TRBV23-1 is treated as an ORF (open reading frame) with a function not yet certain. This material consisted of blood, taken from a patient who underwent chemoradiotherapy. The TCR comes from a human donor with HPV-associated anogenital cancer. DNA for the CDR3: TGCGCCAGCTGCTCAGGCTACCAGCTGTTTTTT. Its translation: CASCSGYQLFF.